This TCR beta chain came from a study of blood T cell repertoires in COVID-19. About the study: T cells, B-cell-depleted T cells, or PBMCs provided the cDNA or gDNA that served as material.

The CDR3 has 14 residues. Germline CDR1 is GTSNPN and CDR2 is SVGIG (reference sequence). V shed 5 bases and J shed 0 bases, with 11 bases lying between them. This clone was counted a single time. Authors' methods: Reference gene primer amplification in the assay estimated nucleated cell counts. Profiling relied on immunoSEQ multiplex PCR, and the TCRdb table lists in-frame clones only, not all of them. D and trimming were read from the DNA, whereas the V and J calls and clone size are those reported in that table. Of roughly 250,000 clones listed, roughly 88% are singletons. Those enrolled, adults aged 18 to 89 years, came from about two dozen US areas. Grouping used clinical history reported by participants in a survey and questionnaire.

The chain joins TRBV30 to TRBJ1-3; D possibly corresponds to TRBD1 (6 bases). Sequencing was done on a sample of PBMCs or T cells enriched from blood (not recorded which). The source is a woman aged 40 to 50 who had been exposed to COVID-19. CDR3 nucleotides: TGTGCCTGGCGAACAGGGTACTCTGGAAACACCATATATTTT. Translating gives CAWRTGYSGNTIYF. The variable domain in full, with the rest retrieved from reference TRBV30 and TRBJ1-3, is SQTIHQWPATLVQPVGSPLSLECTVEGTSNPNLYWYRQAAGRGLQLLFYSVGIGQISSEVPQNLSASRPQDRQFILSSKKLLLSDSGFYLCAWRTGYSGNTIYFGEGSWLTVV.